This is a list of T cell receptor beta chains from one sample in a study of OX40 agonist ivuxolimab in advanced cancers. Here immunoSEQ multiplex PCR was the method, and the copy in TCRdb shows in-frame clones only, minus some. This table holds about 80,000 clones, approximately 84% found once. This specimen was CD4+ or CD8+ T cells sorted from blood, taken in a trial of the OX40 agonist ivuxolimab. These receptors all come from an adult with an advanced solid tumor such as melanoma, head and neck, liver or kidney cancer. Both conserved end residues are part of each CDR3. The order of the fields is J gene, V gene, CDR3 length, D gene, clone size, CDR3 DNA, CDR3 protein. The D gene is left open where the match is weak. Expanded clones are given a class, and other clones once, few, many or no size at all.

J gene: TRBJ2-3
V gene: TRBV7-6
CDR3 length: 13
D gene: NA
clone size: NA
CDR3 DNA: TGTGCCAGCAGCTTAGCTAGGGGGGATACGCAGTATTTT
CDR3 protein: CASSLARGDTQYF

J gene: TRBJ2-7
V gene: TRBV7-9
CDR3 length: 11
D gene: TRBD1
clone size: NA
CDR3 DNA: TGTGCTGGGGTAAGGGGGCGCGAGCAGTACTTC
CDR3 protein: CAGVRGREQYF

J gene: TRBJ1-6
V gene: TRBV30
CDR3 length: 14
D gene: TRBD1
clone size: NA
CDR3 DNA: TGTGCCTGGAGGGCGGCAGGGGGAAACACACCCCTCCACTTT
CDR3 protein: CAWRAAGGNTPLHF

J gene: TRBJ2-7
V gene: TRBV7-9
CDR3 length: 14
D gene: TRBD2
clone size: NA
CDR3 DNA: TGTGCCAGCAGCGGACCGGGACTAGCTAGTAGGCAGTACTTC
CDR3 protein: CASSGPGLASRQYF

J gene: TRBJ1-1
V gene: TRBV6-5
CDR3 length: 14
D gene: NA
clone size: NA
CDR3 DNA: TGTGCCAGCAGTTCCTCTTCAGGCCTAGGTGAAGCTTTCTTT
CDR3 protein: CASSSSSGLGEAFF

J gene: TRBJ1-1
V gene: TRBV18
CDR3 length: 17
D gene: TRBD1
clone size: few
CDR3 DNA: TGTGCCAGCTCACCAGAGGGCAGGGGGCGTAGGAACACTGAAGCTTTCTTT
CDR3 protein: CASSPEGRGRRNTEAFF

J gene: TRBJ1-5
V gene: TRBV4-1
CDR3 length: 13
D gene: NA
clone size: NA
CDR3 DNA: TGCGCCAGCAGCCGGGACAGCAATCAGCCCCAGCATTTT
CDR3 protein: CASSRDSNQPQHF

J gene: TRBJ2-1
V gene: TRBV7-2
CDR3 length: 13
D gene: NA
clone size: NA
CDR3 DNA: TGTGCCAGCAGCTTAGAACCCTACAATGAGCAGTTCTTC
CDR3 protein: CASSLEPYNEQFF

J gene: TRBJ1-1
V gene: TRBV5-6
CDR3 length: 16
D gene: TRBD1
clone size: NA
CDR3 DNA: TGTGCCAGCAGCTTCACAGGGGGCGCGTCAGACACTGAAGCTTTCTTT
CDR3 protein: CASSFTGGASDTEAFF

J gene: TRBJ2-1
V gene: TRBV7-2
CDR3 length: 14
D gene: NA
clone size: NA
CDR3 DNA: TGTGCCAGCAGCTTAGTCGGGGACTACAATGAGCAGTTCTTC
CDR3 protein: CASSLVGDYNEQFF

J gene: TRBJ1-2
V gene: TRBV25-1
CDR3 length: 14
D gene: NA
clone size: few
CDR3 DNA: TGTGCCAGCAGTGAAGGAGGGGCACAGTATGGCTACACCTTC
CDR3 protein: CASSEGGAQYGYTF

J gene: TRBJ1-3
V gene: TRBV5-1
CDR3 length: 14
D gene: TRBD1
clone size: NA
CDR3 DNA: TGCGCCAGCCGGGACAGGGCGTATGGAAACACCATATATTTT
CDR3 protein: CASRDRAYGNTIYF

J gene: TRBJ1-1
V gene: TRBV7-2
CDR3 length: 14
D gene: NA
clone size: NA
CDR3 DNA: TGTGCCAGCAGCTTAACCGGAGTGAACACTGAAGCTTTCTTT
CDR3 protein: CASSLTGVNTEAFF

J gene: TRBJ1-1
V gene: TRBV5-1
CDR3 length: 14
D gene: NA
clone size: NA
CDR3 DNA: TGCGCCAGCAGCCTTGACATGGGGGGCACTGAAGCTTTCTTT
CDR3 protein: CASSLDMGGTEAFF

J gene: TRBJ2-7
V gene: TRBV5-4
CDR3 length: 16
D gene: NA
clone size: NA
CDR3 DNA: TGTGCCAGCAGCTTGACTACACAGCCTCCCCTCTACGAGCAGTACTTC
CDR3 protein: CASSLTTQPPLYEQYF

J gene: TRBJ2-1
V gene: TRBV29-1
CDR3 length: 16
D gene: NA
clone size: NA
CDR3 DNA: TGCAGCGTTGATCAGAGCGCATCAAAGGGCTACAATGAGCAGTTCTTC
CDR3 protein: CSVDQSASKGYNEQFF

J gene: TRBJ1-1
V gene: TRBV11-1
CDR3 length: 15
D gene: TRBD1
clone size: NA
CDR3 DNA: TGTGCCAGCAGCTTAGAAGTAACAGGGGGCACTGAAGCTTTCTTT
CDR3 protein: CASSLEVTGGTEAFF

J gene: TRBJ1-1
V gene: TRBV4-3
CDR3 length: 13
D gene: NA
clone size: NA
CDR3 DNA: TGCGCCAGCAGGGACGGACTGAACACTGAAGCTTTCTTT
CDR3 protein: CASRDGLNTEAFF

J gene: TRBJ1-2
V gene: TRBV2
CDR3 length: 14
D gene: TRBD1
clone size: NA
CDR3 DNA: TGTGCCAGCAGTGCAGACAGGGGCTTCTATGGCTACACCTTC
CDR3 protein: CASSADRGFYGYTF